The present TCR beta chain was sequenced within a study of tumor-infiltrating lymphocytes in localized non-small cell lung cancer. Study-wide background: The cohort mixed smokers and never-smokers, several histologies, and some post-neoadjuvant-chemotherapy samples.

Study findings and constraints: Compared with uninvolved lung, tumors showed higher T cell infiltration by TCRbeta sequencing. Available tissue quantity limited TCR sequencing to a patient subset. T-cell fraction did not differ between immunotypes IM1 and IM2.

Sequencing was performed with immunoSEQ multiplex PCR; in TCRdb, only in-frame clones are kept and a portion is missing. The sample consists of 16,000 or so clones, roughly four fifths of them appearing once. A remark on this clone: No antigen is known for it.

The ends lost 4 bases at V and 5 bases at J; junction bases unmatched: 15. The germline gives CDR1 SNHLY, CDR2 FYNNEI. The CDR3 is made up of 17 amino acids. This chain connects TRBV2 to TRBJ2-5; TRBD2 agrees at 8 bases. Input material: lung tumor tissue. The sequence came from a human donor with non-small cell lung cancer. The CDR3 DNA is TGTGCCAGCAGTGCTTCGGGGGGGGGCCGGTCCCGGGAGACCCAGTACTTC. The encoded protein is CASSASGGGRSRETQYF. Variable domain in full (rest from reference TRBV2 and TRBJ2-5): EPEVTQTPSHQVTQMGQEVILRCVPISNHLYFYWYRQILGQKVEFLVSFYNNEISEKSEIFDDQFSVERPDGSNFTLKIRSTKLEDSAMYFCASSASGGGRSRETQYFGPGTRLLVL.